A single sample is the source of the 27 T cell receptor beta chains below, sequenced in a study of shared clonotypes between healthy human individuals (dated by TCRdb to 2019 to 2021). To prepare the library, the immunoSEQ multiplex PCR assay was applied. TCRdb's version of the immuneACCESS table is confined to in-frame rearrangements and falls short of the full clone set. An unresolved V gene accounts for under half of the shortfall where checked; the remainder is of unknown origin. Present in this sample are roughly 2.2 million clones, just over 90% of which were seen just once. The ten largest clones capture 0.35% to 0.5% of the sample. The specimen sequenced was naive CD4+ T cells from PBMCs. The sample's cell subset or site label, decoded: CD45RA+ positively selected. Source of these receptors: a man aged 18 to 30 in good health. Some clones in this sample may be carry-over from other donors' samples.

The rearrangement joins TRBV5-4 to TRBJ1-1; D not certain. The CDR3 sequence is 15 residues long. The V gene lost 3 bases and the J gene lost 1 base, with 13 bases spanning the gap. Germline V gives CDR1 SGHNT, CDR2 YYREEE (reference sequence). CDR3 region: CASSSTVVGNTEAFF. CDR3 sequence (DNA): TGTGCCAGCAGCTCAACAGTGGTGGGGAACACTGAAGCTTTCTTT.

In DNA form, the CDR3 reads TGTGCCAGCAGCGACACCAGGAAGGGAGCCTACGAGCAGTACTTC. The encoded protein is CASSDTRKGAYEQYF. The chain links TRBV11-2 to TRBJ2-7; D is perhaps TRBD2 (5 bases). The V end lost 5 bases, the J end lost 2 bases, and 16 bases lay between the germline ends. Germline V gene lookup returns CDR1 SGHAT and CDR2 FQNNGV. The CDR3 covers 15 residues.

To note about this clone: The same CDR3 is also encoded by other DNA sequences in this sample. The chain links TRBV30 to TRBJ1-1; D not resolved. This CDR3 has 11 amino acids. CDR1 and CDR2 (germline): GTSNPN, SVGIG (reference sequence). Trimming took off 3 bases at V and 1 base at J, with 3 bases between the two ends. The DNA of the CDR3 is TGTGCCTGGAGGGAGAACACTGAAGCTTTCTTT. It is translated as CAWRENTEAFF.

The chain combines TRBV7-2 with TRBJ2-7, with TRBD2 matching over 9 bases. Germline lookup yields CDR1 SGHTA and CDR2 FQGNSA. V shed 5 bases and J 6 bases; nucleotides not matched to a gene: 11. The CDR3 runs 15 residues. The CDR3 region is CASSLLAGRGSEQYF. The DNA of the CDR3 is TGTGCCAGCAGCCTCCTAGCGGGAAGGGGGAGCGAGCAGTACTTC.

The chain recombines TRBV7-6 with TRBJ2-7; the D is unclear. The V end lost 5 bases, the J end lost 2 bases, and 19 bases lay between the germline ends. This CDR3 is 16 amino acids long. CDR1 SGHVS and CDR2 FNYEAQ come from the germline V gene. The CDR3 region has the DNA TGTGCCAGCAGCCCTGGCTCCCGCATGGGTGCCTACGAGCAGTACTTC. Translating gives CASSPGSRMGAYEQYF.

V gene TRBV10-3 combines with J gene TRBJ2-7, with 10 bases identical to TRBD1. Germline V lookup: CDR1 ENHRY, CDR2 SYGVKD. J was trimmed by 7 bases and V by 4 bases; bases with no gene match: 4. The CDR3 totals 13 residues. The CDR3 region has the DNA TGTGCCATCAGTGGACAGGGGGCGCCTGAGCAGTACTTC. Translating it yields CAISGQGAPEQYF.

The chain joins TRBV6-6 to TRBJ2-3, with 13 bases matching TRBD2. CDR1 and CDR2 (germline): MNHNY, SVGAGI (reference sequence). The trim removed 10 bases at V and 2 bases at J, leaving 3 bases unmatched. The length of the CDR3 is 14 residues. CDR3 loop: CATGTSGATDTQYF. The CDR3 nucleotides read TGTGCCACCGGGACTAGCGGGGCCACAGATACGCAGTATTTT.

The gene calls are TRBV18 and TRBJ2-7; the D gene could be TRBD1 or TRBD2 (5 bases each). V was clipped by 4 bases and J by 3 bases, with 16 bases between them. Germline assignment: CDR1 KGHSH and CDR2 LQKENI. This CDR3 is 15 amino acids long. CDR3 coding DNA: TGTGCCAGCTCACGGGGGACGGGAAATGACTACGAGCAGTACTTC. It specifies CASSRGTGNDYEQYF.

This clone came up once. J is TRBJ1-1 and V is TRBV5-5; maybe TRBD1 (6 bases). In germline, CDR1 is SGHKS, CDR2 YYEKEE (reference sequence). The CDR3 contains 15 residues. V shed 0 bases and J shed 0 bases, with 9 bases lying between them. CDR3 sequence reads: CASSLVGQLNTEAFF. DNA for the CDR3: TGTGCCAGCAGCTTGGTTGGACAGTTGAACACTGAAGCTTTCTTT.

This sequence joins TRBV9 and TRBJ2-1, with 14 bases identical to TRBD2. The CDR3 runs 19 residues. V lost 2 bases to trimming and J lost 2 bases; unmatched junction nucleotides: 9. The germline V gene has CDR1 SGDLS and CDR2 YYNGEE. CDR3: CASSVTGTSGSTAYNEQFF. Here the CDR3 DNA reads TGTGCCAGCAGCGTTACCGGGACTAGCGGGAGTACTGCCTACAATGAGCAGTTCTTC. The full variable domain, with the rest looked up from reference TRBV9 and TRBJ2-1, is DSGVTQTPKHLITATGQRVTLRCSPRSGDLSVYWYQQSLDQGLQFLIQYYNGEERAKGNILERFSAQQFPDLHSELNLSSLELGDSALYFCASSVTGTSGSTAYNEQFFGPGTRLTVL.

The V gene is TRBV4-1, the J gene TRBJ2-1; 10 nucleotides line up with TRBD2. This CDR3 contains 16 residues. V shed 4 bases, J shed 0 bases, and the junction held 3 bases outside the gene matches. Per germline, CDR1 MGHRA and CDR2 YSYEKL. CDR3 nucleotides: TGCGCCAGCAGCCGTCCTAGCGGGAGCTCCTACAATGAGCAGTTCTTC. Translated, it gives CASSRPSGSSYNEQFF.

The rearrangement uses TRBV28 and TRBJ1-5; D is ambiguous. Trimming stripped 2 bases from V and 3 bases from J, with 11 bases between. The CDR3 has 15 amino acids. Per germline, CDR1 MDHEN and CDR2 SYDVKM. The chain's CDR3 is CASSLPVGDNQPQHF. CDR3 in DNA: TGTGCCAGCAGTTTACCTGTGGGCGACAATCAGCCCCAGCATTTT.

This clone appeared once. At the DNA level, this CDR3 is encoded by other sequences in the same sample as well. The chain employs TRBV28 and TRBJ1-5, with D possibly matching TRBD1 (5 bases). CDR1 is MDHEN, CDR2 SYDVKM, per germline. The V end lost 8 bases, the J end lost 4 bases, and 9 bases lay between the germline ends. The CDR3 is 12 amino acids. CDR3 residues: CASRQGNQPQHF. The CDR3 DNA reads TGTGCCAGCCGCCAGGGAAATCAGCCCCAGCATTTT.

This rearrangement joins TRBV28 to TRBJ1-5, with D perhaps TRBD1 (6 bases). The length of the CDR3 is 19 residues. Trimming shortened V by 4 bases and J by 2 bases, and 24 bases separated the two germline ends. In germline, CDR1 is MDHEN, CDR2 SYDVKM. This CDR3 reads CASSSRIDRWRTGNQPQHF. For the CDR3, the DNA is TGTGCCAGCAGTTCCCGAATAGACAGGTGGAGGACGGGCAATCAGCCCCAGCATTTT.

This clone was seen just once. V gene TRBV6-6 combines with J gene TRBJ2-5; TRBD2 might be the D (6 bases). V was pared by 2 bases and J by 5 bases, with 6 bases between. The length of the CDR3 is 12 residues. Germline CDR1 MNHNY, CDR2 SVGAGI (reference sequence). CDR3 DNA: TGTGCCAGCAGTTACGGGAGGGAGACCCAGTACTTC. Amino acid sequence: CASSYGRETQYF.

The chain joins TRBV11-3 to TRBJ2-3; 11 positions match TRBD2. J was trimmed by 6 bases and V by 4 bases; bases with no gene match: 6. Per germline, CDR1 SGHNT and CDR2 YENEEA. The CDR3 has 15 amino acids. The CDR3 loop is CASSSGLAESDTQYF. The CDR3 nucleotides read TGTGCCAGCAGCTCGGGACTAGCGGAGTCCGATACGCAGTATTTT. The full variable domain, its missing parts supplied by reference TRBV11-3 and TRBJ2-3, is EAGVVQSPRYKIIEKKQPVAFWCNPISGHNTLYWYLQNLGQGPELLIRYENEEAVDDSQLPKDRFSAERLKGVDSTLKIQPAELGDSAVYLCASSSGLAESDTQYFGPGTRLTVL.

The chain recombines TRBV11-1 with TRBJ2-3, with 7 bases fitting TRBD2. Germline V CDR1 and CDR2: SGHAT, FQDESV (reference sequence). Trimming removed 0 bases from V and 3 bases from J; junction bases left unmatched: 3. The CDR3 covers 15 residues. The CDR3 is CASSLAPGGTDTQYF. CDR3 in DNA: TGTGCCAGCAGCTTAGCGCCGGGGGGAACAGATACGCAGTATTTT.

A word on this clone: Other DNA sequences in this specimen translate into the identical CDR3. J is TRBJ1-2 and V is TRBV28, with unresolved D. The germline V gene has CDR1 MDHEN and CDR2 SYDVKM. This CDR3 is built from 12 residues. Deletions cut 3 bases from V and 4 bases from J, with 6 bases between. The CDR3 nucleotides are TGTGCCAGCAGTTTGTTCCCCTATGGCTACACCTTC. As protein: CASSLFPYGYTF.

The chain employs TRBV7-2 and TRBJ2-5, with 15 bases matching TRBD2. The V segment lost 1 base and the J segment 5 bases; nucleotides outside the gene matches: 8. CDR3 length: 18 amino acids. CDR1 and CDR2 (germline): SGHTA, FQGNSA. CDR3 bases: TGTGCCAGCAGCTTAGTTGCGGGACTAGCGGGAGGCAGTGAGACCCAGTACTTC. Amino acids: CASSLVAGLAGGSETQYF. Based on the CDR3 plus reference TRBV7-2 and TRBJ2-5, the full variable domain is GAGVSQSPSNKVTEKGKDVELRCDPISGHTALYWYRQSLGQGLEFLIYFQGNSAPDKSGLPSDRFSAERTGGSVSTLTIQRTQQEDSAVYLCASSLVAGLAGGSETQYFGPGTRLLVL.

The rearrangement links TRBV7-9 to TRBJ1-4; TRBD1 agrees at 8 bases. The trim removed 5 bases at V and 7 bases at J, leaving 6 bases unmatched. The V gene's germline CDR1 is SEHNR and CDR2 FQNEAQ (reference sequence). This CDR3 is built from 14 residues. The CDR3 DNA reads TGTGCCAGCAGCCTTAGACAGGGGAGTGAAAAACTGTTTTTT. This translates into CASSLRQGSEKLFF.

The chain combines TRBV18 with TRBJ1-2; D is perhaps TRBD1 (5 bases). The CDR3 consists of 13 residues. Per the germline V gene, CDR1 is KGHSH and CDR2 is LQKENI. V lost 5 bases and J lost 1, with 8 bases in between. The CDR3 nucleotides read TGTGCCAGCTCATGGGACCTTAACTATGGCTACACCTTC. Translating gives CASSWDLNYGYTF.

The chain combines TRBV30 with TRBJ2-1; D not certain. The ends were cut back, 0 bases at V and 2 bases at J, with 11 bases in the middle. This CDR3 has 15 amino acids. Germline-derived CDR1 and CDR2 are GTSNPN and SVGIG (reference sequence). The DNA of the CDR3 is TGTGCCTGGAGTGTACAAGCGCAAACCTACAATGAGCAGTTCTTC. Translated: CAWSVQAQTYNEQFF.

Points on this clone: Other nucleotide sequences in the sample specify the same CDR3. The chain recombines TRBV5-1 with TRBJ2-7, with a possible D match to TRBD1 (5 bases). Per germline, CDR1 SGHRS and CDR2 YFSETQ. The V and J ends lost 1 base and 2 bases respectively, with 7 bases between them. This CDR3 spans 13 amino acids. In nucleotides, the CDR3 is TGCGCCAGCAGCTTGCAGGGTGCCTACGAGCAGTACTTC. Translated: CASSLQGAYEQYF.

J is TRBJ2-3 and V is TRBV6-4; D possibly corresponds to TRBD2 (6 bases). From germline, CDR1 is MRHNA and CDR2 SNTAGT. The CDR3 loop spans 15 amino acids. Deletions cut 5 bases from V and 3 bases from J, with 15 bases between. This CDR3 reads CASSMEGGGTDTQYF. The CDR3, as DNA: TGTGCCAGCAGTATGGAGGGAGGCGGGACAGATACGCAGTATTTT.

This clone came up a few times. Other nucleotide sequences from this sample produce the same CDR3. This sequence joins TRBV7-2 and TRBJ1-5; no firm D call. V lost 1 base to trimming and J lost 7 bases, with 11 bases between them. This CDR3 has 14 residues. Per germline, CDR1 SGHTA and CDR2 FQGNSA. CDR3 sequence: CASSLGLSGQPQHF. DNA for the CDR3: TGTGCCAGCAGCTTAGGTCTATCGGGCCAGCCCCAGCATTTT. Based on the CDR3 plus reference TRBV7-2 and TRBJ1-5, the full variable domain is GAGVSQSPSNKVTEKGKDVELRCDPISGHTALYWYRQSLGQGLEFLIYFQGNSAPDKSGLPSDRFSAERTGGSVSTLTIQRTQQEDSAVYLCASSLGLSGQPQHFGDGTRLSIL.

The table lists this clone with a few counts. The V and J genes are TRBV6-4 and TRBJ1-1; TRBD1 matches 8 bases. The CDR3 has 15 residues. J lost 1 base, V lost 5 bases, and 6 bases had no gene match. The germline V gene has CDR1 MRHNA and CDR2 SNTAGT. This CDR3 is CASSPQGAPNTEAFF. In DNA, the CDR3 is TGTGCCAGCAGTCCTCAGGGGGCTCCGAACACTGAAGCTTTCTTT.

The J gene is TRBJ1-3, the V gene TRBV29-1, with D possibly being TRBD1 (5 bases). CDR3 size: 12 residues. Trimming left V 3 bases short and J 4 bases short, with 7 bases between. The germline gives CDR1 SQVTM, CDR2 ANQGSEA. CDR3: CSVEGVGNTIYF. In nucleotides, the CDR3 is TGCAGCGTTGAGGGGGTGGGAAACACCATATATTTT.